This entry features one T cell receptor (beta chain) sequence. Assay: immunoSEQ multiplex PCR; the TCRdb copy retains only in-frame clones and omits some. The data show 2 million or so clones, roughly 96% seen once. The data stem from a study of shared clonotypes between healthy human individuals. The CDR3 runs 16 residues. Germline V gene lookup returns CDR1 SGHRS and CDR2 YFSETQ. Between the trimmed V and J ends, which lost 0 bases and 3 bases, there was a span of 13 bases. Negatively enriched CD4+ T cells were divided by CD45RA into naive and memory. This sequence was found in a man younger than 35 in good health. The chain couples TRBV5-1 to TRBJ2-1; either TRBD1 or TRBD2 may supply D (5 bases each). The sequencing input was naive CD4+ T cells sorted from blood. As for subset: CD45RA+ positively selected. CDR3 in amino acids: CASSLVRDPGYNEQFF. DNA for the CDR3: TGCGCCAGCAGCTTGGTAAGGGACCCGGGCTACAATGAGCAGTTCTTC.